These T cell receptor beta chains were read from a single sample in a study of stem cell transplantation in POMP-related autoinflammatory disease. Repertoires were generated with immunoSEQ multiplex PCR, while TCRdb's copy carries only in-frame clones and drops some. In the table there are some 68,000 clones, approximately 91% of which are singletons. Sample: CD4+ T cells from PBMCs, taken after stem cell transplantation. Receptors were obtained from a human patient with POMP-related autoinflammation and immune dysregulation (PRAID). Some T cells may possibly be graft donor cells. Each CDR3 is given with its conserved first and last residue.

j_call,v_call,cdr3_aa
TRBJ2-5,TRBV19,CASKGAADQETQYF
TRBJ1-2,TRBV27,CASSLYRGNGYTF
TRBJ2-3,TRBV24-1,CATSARSQGDTQYF
TRBJ2-1,TRBV19,CASSKGLAGEGRYNEQFF
TRBJ2-7,TRBV30,CASRLWGNSEQYF
TRBJ2-6,TRBV5-1,CASSRDRETSGANVLTF
TRBJ1-2,TRBV7-8,CASSLDRDSNGYTF
TRBJ1-4,TRBV14,CASDLTDTNEKLFF
TRBJ1-2,TRBV6-1,CASSDDRGNYGYTF
TRBJ1-1,TRBV2,CASVNRVNTEAFF
TRBJ2-5,TRBV3-1/TRBV3-2,CASSQVYSQRQETQYF
TRBJ2-7,TRBV6-5,CAAGRGWEAEQYF
TRBJ2-7,TRBV6-5,CASSRQSSYEQYF
TRBJ1-1,TRBV6-5,CASSYDPDTEAFF
TRBJ1-6,TRBV3-1/TRBV3-2,CASSHSTPSYNSPLHF
TRBJ2-5,TRBV27,CASSFRSGGETQYF
TRBJ1-5,TRBV19,CASSIVIPGLLLYEPQHF
TRBJ2-3,TRBV20-1,CSASPGHSGAPDTQYF
TRBJ2-3,TRBV24-1,CATRRTGADTQYF
TRBJ1-2,TRBV2,CASSLTEGYGYTF
TRBJ2-7,TRBV10-2,CASSESWVEMGGIYEQYF
TRBJ1-5,TRBV10-3,CAISDPDGINQPQHF
TRBJ1-2,TRBV28,CASRRQSTYGYTF
TRBJ1-6,TRBV20-1,CSATSGRTLHF